The rows below give T cell receptor beta chains drawn from one sample of a study of blood T cell repertoires in COVID-19. The table came from immunoSEQ multiplex PCR; TCRdb's copy has only in-frame clones and leaves some out. The sample contains tens of thousands of clones, about 90% of which appear only once. Sequenced sample: peripheral blood. The source is a woman older than 75 with active or convalescent COVID-19. Each CDR3 is given with its conserved first and last residue. Each record gives: J gene, D gene, clone size, V gene, CDR3 protein, CDR3 DNA. The D gene is left open where the match is weak. Part of the rows lack a size; the others show once, few, many or a class for expanded clones.

TRBJ1-2 TRBD1 once TRBV6-5 CASSTIGTANYGYTF TGTGCCAGCAGTACGATCGGGACAGCTAACTATGGCTACACCTTC
TRBJ1-1 . . TRBV6-5 CASRVGGNTEAFF TGTGCCAGCAGGGTGGGGGGGAACACTGAAGCTTTCTTT
TRBJ1-5 . . TRBV19 CASNHRDTQPQHF TGTGCCAGTAATCACAGGGATACTCAGCCCCAGCATTTT
TRBJ1-5 TRBD1 . TRBV19 CASKGQGQYQPQHF TGTGCCAGTAAGGGACAGGGGCAATATCAGCCCCAGCATTTT
TRBJ2-1 TRBD1 . TRBV11-2 CASSLSYGQGDGNEQFF TGTGCCAGCAGCTTGAGCTATGGACAGGGGGATGGGAATGAGCAGTTCTTC
TRBJ1-3 . . TRBV11-2 CASSRDTFSGNTIYF TGTGCCAGCAGCCGGGACACATTCTCTGGAAACACCATATATTTT
TRBJ2-1 . once TRBV24-1 CATSDWGDPEYNEQFF TGTGCCACCAGTGATTGGGGAGACCCCGAATACAATGAGCAGTTCTTC
TRBJ2-1 . . TRBV12-3/TRBV12-4 CASSITRGEQFF TGTGCCAGCTCTATAACCAGGGGTGAGCAGTTCTTC
TRBJ1-6 TRBD1 few TRBV5-1 CASSPDRGNSPLHF TGCGCCAGCAGCCCGGACAGGGGGAATTCACCCCTCCACTTT
TRBJ2-7 TRBD2 . TRBV5-4 CASSSSSGKSYEQYF TGTGCCAGCAGCAGCTCCAGCGGGAAATCCTACGAGCAGTACTTC
TRBJ1-4 TRBD1 . TRBV7-9 CASSPSTGGREKLFF TGTGCCAGCAGCCCCTCGACAGGGGGAAGGGAAAAACTGTTTTTT
TRBJ2-5 . . TRBV11-3 CASSPPTTQETQYF TGTGCCAGCAGCCCCCCCACTACGCAAGAGACCCAGTACTTC
TRBJ2-3 . . TRBV5-1 CASSLAAYPDTQYF TGCGCCAGCAGCTTGGCAGCGTACCCCGATACGCAGTATTTT
TRBJ1-6 TRBD1 . TRBV4-3 CASSQEGTVSYNSPLHF TGCGCCAGCAGCCAAGAGGGGACAGTCTCCTATAATTCACCCCTCCACTTT
TRBJ2-5 . . TRBV29-1 CSVLQSQETQYF TGCAGCGTTCTACAGTCACAAGAGACCCAGTACTTC
TRBJ1-1 . once TRBV27 CASSLKPVNTEAFF TGTGCCAGCAGTTTAAAGCCCGTGAACACTGAAGCTTTCTTT
TRBJ2-7 . few TRBV10-3 CAISEPKGLAHSYEQYF TGTGCCATCAGTGAGCCCAAAGGGCTAGCGCACTCCTACGAGCAGTACTTC
TRBJ1-2 . . TRBV6-1 CASSEWAAANYGYTF TGTGCCAGCAGTGAATGGGCAGCAGCTAACTATGGCTACACCTTC
TRBJ1-2 TRBD1 . TRBV6-5 CASRARQGYGYTF TGTGCCAGCAGGGCAAGACAGGGGTATGGCTACACCTTC
TRBJ2-1 TRBD2 . TRBV5-1 CASSAGTRGNEQFF TGCGCCAGCAGCGCGGGGACTAGGGGCAATGAGCAGTTCTTC
TRBJ1-5 . once TRBV6-5 CASRLYVGTNQPQHF TGTGCCAGCAGGCTCTACGTCGGTACCAATCAGCCCCAGCATTTT
TRBJ1-2 TRBD1 . TRBV5-1 CASSVRDRGNGYTF TGCGCCAGCAGCGTCCGGGACAGGGGGAATGGCTACACCTTC
TRBJ1-1 TRBD1 . TRBV10-3 CAISESKQGANTEAFF TGTGCCATCAGTGAGTCGAAACAGGGGGCGAACACTGAAGCTTTCTTT
TRBJ2-7 TRBD2 . TRBV19 CASSRILAGGTYEQYF TGTGCCAGTAGTAGGATACTAGCGGGAGGAACCTACGAGCAGTACTTC
TRBJ2-5 TRBD1 . TRBV12-3/TRBV12-4 CASSSTGVATQYF TGTGCCAGCAGTTCGACAGGGGTTGCGACCCAGTACTTC
TRBJ1-4 TRBD1 . TRBV5-1 CASSRGQAFNEKLFF TGCGCCAGCAGCAGGGGACAGGCCTTTAATGAAAAACTGTTTTTT
TRBJ1-3 . few TRBV5-1 CASSDTSSSGNTIYF TGCGCCAGCAGCGATACTAGCTCCTCTGGAAACACCATATATTTT
TRBJ1-1 TRBD1 . TRBV20-1 CSASTGGVWTEAFF TGCAGTGCTAGTACAGGGGGCGTGTGGACTGAAGCTTTCTTT
TRBJ2-1 TRBD2 . TRBV10-3 CATVGGTSGSSYNEQFF TGTGCCACCGTTGGCGGGACTAGCGGGAGCTCCTACAATGAGCAGTTCTTC
TRBJ2-7 . . TRBV20-1 CSASPQGRLYEQYF TGCAGTGCTAGTCCCCAAGGCAGACTCTACGAGCAGTACTTC
TRBJ1-2 . . TRBV9 CASSPTGGHYGYTF TGTGCCAGCAGCCCAACTGGAGGTCACTATGGCTACACCTTC